A selection of T cell receptor beta chains follows, all from one sample in a study of T cell changes during pregnancy in multiple sclerosis. The repertoire was sequenced with immunoSEQ multiplex PCR; TCRdb's copy has only in-frame clones and lacks some. There are 56,000 or so clones in the sample; about 88% occur only once, and approximately 1.8% lies in the top ten. Sequenced material: peripheral blood, taken after pregnancy. The receptors were sampled from a female donor with multiple sclerosis, enrolled in a pregnancy study. CDR3s include the opening cysteine and the closing phenylalanine or tryptophan. D genes are given only for firm matches. For some rows the clone size is stated as once, few or many, or as a class when expanded; others skip it.

D gene,J gene,V gene,clone size,CDR3 DNA,CDR3 protein
.,TRBJ1-2,TRBV28,once,TGTGCCAGCAGTTTCCCGGGATTCTATGGCTACACCTTC,CASSFPGFYGYTF
TRBD1,TRBJ1-5,TRBV27,.,TGTGCCAGCAGGACACAGGGGGCCGTTGAGGGTCAGCCCCAGCATTTT,CASRTQGAVEGQPQHF
.,TRBJ2-7,TRBV9,.,TGTGCCAGCAGCGTAGGAGTAGGGGGTAGCTCCTACGAGCAGTACTTC,CASSVGVGGSSYEQYF
TRBD1,TRBJ1-2,TRBV6-5,.,TGTGCCAGCAGTTGGACAGGGAATGGCTACACCTTC,CASSWTGNGYTF
TRBD1,TRBJ2-3,TRBV30,.,TGTGCCTCCAAAAGGGGGCACACAGATACGCAGTATTTT,CASKRGHTDTQYF
.,TRBJ1-1,TRBV4-2,.,TGTGCCAGCGCTCGCGCCAGGGAGGACACTGAAGCTTTCTTT,CASARAREDTEAFF
TRBD1,TRBJ2-3,TRBV19,.,TGTGCCAGTAGTCCTAAACGACCGGGACAGGGGAACACAGATACGCAGTATTTT,CASSPKRPGQGNTDTQYF
.,TRBJ2-2,TRBV18,.,TGTGCCAGCTCACCGGCAGGGACGAACACCGGGGAGCTGTTTTTT,CASSPAGTNTGELFF
TRBD2,TRBJ2-1,TRBV5-1,.,TGCGCCAGCAGCCTGTTTCCCGGGACTAACAATGAGCAGTTCTTC,CASSLFPGTNNEQFF
TRBD1,TRBJ1-1,TRBV10-2,.,TGCGCCAGCAGACCGACAGGGGTTGGTGGTGAAGCTTTCTTT,CASRPTGVGGEAFF
TRBD2,TRBJ2-1,TRBV7-9,.,TGTGCCAGCAGCCCCCTGGGGGCTAGCGGGCTTGAGCAGTTCTTC,CASSPLGASGLEQFF
.,TRBJ2-7,TRBV7-9,.,TGTGCCAGCAGCTTACGTGACTACTACGAGCAGTACTTC,CASSLRDYYEQYF
TRBD1,TRBJ1-2,TRBV7-9,.,TGTGCCAGCAGCTTAGCAGGACAGGGGAACTATGGCTACACCTTC,CASSLAGQGNYGYTF
.,TRBJ2-7,TRBV19,.,TGTGCCAGTAGTCCAATGGGACAGACCGGGGGGCAGTACTTC,CASSPMGQTGGQYF
.,TRBJ1-1,TRBV11-2,.,TGTGCCAGCAGCTCCGACGGGGTGGGCACTGAAGCTTTCTTT,CASSSDGVGTEAFF
TRBD2,TRBJ2-3,TRBV30,.,TGTGCCTGGAGTGTGAGCGCGGGGGGCCTCACAGATACGCAGTATTTT,CAWSVSAGGLTDTQYF
.,TRBJ2-7,TRBV29-1,once,TGCAGCGTTGGACAGTTCGGGCAAGAGCAGTACTTC,CSVGQFGQEQYF
.,TRBJ1-2,TRBV15,.,TGTGCCACCAGCAGAGGGCAGGGAGGGTATGGCTACACCTTC,CATSRGQGGYGYTF
.,TRBJ2-7,TRBV11-2,.,TGTGCCAGCAGCGCTGCCGGGACATGGAATCCCGCGGGCGAGCAGTACTTC,CASSAAGTWNPAGEQYF
.,TRBJ2-1,TRBV29-1,.,TGCAGCGTTGCCTTGAGGTCCTCCTACAATGAGCAGTTCTTC,CSVALRSSYNEQFF